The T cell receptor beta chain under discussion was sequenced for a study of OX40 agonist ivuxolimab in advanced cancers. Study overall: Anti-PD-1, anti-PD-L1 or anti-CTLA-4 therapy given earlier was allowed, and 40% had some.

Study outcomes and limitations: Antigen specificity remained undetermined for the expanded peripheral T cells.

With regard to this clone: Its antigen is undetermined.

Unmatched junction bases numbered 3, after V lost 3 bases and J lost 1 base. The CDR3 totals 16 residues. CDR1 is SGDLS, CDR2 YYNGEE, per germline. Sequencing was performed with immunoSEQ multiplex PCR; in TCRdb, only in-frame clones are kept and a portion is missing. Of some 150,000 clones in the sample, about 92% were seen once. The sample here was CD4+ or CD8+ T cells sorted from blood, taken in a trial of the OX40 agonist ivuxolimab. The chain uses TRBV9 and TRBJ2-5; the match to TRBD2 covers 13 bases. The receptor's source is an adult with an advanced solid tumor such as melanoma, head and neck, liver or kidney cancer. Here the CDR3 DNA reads TGTGCCAGCAGCGCAGGACTAGCGGGGGTCCAAGAGACCCAGTACTTC. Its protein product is CASSAGLAGVQETQYF.